These T cell receptor beta chains were read from a single sample in a study of T cells after yellow fever vaccination. TCRdb analysed the 5' RACE reads with MiXCR anew, one entry per CDR3 protein. The sample yields 300,000 to 350,000 distinct CDR3 sequences, almost 4% seen once. Sequenced here: PBMCs, sampled 5 days after the yellow fever booster vaccination. The receptors derive from a man between 18 and 35 years old who received the YFV17D yellow fever vaccine. Both conserved end residues are part of each CDR3. D genes are given only for firm matches. Some rows mark clone size as missing; the rest say once, few, many or name a class of expanded clone.

>few|TRBD1|TRBJ1-1|TRBV5-1
TGCGCCAGCAGCCTATTACCCCGGGCAGGGGGATCAATGAACACTGAAGCTTTCTTT
CASSLLPRAGGSMNTEAFF
>-|-|TRBJ2-1|TRBV5-6
TGTGCCAGCAGCACCGGGACCCCAGGCTCGTTCTTC
CASSTGTPGSFF
>many|-|TRBJ1-5|TRBV7-8
TGTGCCAGCAGCACCACGGTTCAGCCCCAGCATTTT
CASSTTVQPQHF
>-|-|TRBJ2-6|TRBV7-9
TGTGCCAGCAGCGGCGGGACAGAGATTTCTGGGGCCAACGTCCTGACTTTC
CASSGGTEISGANVLTF
>few|TRBD2|TRBJ2-5|TRBV6-5
TGTGCCAGCAGACAAACAGGACTAGCGGGGCTCCAAGAGACCCAGTACTTC
CASRQTGLAGLQETQYF
>-|-|TRBJ1-1|TRBV6-1
TGTGCCAGCAGTGAACAAGGGGGTTTGAGTGAAGCTTTCTTT
CASSEQGGLSEAFF
>-|-|TRBJ2-2|TRBV29-1
TGCAGCGTTGAGTTCTGGACCGGGGAGCTGTTTTTT
CSVEFWTGELFF
>many|-|TRBJ1-2|TRBV7-2
TGTGCCAGCAGCTTAAGGGGTGAGGGCAGGAACTATGGCTACACCTTC
CASSLRGEGRNYGYTF
>many|-|TRBJ2-1|TRBV27
TGTGCCAGCAGTTTATGGCTAGCAGGCAATGAGCAGTTCTTC
CASSLWLAGNEQFF
>many|-|TRBJ1-1|TRBV6-5
TGTGCCAGCAGTCCCGGGACATACACTGAAGCTTTCTTT
CASSPGTYTEAFF
>-|TRBD1|TRBJ2-3|TRBV7-2
TGTGCCAGCAGCTCACGGACAGGGAGGACAGATACGCAGTATTTT
CASSSRTGRTDTQYF
>many|-|TRBJ2-4|TRBV6-5
TGTGCCAGCAGTTACTCGGCGGGAATTAATGACATTCAGTACTTC
CASSYSAGINDIQYF
>few|-|TRBJ2-7|TRBV20-1
TGCAGTGCTAGAGAATGGGCCTACGAGCAGTACTTC
CSAREWAYEQYF
>-|-|TRBJ1-2|TRBV7-9
TGTGCCAGCGCATATGGGGACTATGGCTACACCTTC
CASAYGDYGYTF
>few|TRBD2|TRBJ2-5|TRBV2
TGTGCCAGCAGTGAAAGGACTAGCCCTGAGACCCAGTACTTC
CASSERTSPETQYF
>-|-|TRBJ1-5|TRBV5-1
TGCGCCAGCAGCTGGGGGGGACCTAATCAGCCCCAGCATTTT
CASSWGGPNQPQHF